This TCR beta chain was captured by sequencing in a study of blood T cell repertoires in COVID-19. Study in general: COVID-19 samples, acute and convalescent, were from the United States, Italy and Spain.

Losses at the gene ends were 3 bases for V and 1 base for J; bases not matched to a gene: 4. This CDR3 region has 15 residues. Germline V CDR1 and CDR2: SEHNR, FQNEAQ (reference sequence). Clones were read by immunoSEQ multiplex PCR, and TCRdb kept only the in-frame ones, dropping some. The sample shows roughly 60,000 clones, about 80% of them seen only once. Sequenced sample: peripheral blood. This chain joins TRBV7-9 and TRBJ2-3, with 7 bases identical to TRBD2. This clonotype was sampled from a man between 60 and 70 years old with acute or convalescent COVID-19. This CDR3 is CASSFTSARTDTQYF. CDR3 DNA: TGTGCCAGCAGCTTTACTAGCGCCCGCACAGATACGCAGTATTTT.